This TCR beta chain was recovered during a study of shared clonotypes between healthy human individuals. Repertoires were generated with immunoSEQ multiplex PCR, while TCRdb's copy carries only in-frame clones and drops some. The sample has about 450,000 clones, around 79% seen once. The CDR3 runs 14 residues. V lost 1 base and J lost 1, with 6 bases in between. The germline CDR1 and CDR2 sequences are SGHTA and FQGNSA. This receptor was obtained from a woman in her thirties or forties in good health. Some clones in this sample may be carry-over from other donors' samples. Specimen: PBMCs. The J gene is TRBJ2-3, the V gene TRBV7-2, with D maybe TRBD2 (5 bases). As DNA, the CDR3 is TGTGCCAGCAGCTTAGAGGGAGGCACAGATACGCAGTATTTT. It translates to CASSLEGGTDTQYF.